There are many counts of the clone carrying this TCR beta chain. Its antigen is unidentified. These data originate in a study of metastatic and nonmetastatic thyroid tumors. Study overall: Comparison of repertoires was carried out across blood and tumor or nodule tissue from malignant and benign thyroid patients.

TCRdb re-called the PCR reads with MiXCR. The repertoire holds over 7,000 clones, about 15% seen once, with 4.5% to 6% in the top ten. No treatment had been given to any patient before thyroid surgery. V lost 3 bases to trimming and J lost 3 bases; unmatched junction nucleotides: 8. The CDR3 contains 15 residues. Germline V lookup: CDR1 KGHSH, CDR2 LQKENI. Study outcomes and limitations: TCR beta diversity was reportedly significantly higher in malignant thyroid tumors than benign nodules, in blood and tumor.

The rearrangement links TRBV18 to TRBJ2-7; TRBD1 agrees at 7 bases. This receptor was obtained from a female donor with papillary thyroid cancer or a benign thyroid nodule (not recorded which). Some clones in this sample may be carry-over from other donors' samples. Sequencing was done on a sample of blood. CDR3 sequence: CASSPRQGAFYEQYF. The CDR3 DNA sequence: TGTGCCAGCTCACCTCGACAGGGAGCCTTCTACGAGCAGTACTTC.